Reported below is one TCR beta chain. Its antigen is unknown. Time point noted: cycle 4 day 1 (C4D1), after 6 weeks of nivolumab. All trial patients relapsed after autologous stem cell transplantation. TCRdb's copy holds only in-frame clones and misses some; the assay was immunoSEQ multiplex PCR. The top ten clones hold 20% of a sample with around 21,000 clones, more than 75% of them seen once. The data originate from a study of PD-1 blockade in classical Hodgkin lymphoma. The study's findings and limits: Among the patients, those starting nivolumab under 1 year after ASCT were excluded. Why the repertoires differ is still unclear, perhaps disease activity or prior therapy.

The receptor's source is a human donor with classical Hodgkin lymphoma. The sample consisted of peripheral blood mononuclear cells (PBMCs), taken before the fourth cycle of nivolumab.

CDR3 bases: TGTGCCAGCAGCGTTGTAGCGGGAGCTGAAGCTTTCTTT. This sequence encodes CASSVVAGAEAFF. The chain links TRBV9 to TRBJ1-1, with no clear D. V was trimmed by 2 bases and J by 6 bases, leaving 11 bases between them. Germline CDR1 is SGDLS and CDR2 is YYNGEE. The CDR3 extends over 13 amino acids. The full variable domain, with the rest looked up from reference TRBV9 and TRBJ1-1, is DSGVTQTPKHLITATGQRVTLRCSPRSGDLSVYWYQQSLDQGLQFLIQYYNGEERAKGNILERFSAQQFPDLHSELNLSSLELGDSALYFCASSVVAGAEAFFGQGTRLTVV.